The present T cell receptor beta chain was sequenced within a study of blood T cell repertoires in COVID-19. In the authors' methods: Estimated nucleated cell counts came from reference gene primer amplification. TCRdb's table, derived via immunoSEQ multiplex PCR, lists solely in-frame clones and lacks some. From that table come the V and J calls and clone size; the DNA was used to work out D and trimming. This table holds approximately 390,000 clones, 80% to 90% found once. CDR1 is ENHRY and CDR2 is SYGVKD in the germline V gene. The J segment lost 4 bases and the V segment lost 3 bases, leaving 5 bases of the junction unmatched. This CDR3 is 15 amino acids long. This clone has just a few counts.

Sequencing was carried out using PBMCs or T cells enriched from blood (not recorded which). The chain recombines TRBV10-3 with TRBJ2-7; TRBD2 matches 11 bases. The source is a woman in her 50s who had recovered from COVID-19. The CDR3 reads CAISDSSGGHYEQYF. CDR3 DNA: TGTGCCATCAGTGACTCTAGCGGGGGGCATTACGAGCAGTACTTC.